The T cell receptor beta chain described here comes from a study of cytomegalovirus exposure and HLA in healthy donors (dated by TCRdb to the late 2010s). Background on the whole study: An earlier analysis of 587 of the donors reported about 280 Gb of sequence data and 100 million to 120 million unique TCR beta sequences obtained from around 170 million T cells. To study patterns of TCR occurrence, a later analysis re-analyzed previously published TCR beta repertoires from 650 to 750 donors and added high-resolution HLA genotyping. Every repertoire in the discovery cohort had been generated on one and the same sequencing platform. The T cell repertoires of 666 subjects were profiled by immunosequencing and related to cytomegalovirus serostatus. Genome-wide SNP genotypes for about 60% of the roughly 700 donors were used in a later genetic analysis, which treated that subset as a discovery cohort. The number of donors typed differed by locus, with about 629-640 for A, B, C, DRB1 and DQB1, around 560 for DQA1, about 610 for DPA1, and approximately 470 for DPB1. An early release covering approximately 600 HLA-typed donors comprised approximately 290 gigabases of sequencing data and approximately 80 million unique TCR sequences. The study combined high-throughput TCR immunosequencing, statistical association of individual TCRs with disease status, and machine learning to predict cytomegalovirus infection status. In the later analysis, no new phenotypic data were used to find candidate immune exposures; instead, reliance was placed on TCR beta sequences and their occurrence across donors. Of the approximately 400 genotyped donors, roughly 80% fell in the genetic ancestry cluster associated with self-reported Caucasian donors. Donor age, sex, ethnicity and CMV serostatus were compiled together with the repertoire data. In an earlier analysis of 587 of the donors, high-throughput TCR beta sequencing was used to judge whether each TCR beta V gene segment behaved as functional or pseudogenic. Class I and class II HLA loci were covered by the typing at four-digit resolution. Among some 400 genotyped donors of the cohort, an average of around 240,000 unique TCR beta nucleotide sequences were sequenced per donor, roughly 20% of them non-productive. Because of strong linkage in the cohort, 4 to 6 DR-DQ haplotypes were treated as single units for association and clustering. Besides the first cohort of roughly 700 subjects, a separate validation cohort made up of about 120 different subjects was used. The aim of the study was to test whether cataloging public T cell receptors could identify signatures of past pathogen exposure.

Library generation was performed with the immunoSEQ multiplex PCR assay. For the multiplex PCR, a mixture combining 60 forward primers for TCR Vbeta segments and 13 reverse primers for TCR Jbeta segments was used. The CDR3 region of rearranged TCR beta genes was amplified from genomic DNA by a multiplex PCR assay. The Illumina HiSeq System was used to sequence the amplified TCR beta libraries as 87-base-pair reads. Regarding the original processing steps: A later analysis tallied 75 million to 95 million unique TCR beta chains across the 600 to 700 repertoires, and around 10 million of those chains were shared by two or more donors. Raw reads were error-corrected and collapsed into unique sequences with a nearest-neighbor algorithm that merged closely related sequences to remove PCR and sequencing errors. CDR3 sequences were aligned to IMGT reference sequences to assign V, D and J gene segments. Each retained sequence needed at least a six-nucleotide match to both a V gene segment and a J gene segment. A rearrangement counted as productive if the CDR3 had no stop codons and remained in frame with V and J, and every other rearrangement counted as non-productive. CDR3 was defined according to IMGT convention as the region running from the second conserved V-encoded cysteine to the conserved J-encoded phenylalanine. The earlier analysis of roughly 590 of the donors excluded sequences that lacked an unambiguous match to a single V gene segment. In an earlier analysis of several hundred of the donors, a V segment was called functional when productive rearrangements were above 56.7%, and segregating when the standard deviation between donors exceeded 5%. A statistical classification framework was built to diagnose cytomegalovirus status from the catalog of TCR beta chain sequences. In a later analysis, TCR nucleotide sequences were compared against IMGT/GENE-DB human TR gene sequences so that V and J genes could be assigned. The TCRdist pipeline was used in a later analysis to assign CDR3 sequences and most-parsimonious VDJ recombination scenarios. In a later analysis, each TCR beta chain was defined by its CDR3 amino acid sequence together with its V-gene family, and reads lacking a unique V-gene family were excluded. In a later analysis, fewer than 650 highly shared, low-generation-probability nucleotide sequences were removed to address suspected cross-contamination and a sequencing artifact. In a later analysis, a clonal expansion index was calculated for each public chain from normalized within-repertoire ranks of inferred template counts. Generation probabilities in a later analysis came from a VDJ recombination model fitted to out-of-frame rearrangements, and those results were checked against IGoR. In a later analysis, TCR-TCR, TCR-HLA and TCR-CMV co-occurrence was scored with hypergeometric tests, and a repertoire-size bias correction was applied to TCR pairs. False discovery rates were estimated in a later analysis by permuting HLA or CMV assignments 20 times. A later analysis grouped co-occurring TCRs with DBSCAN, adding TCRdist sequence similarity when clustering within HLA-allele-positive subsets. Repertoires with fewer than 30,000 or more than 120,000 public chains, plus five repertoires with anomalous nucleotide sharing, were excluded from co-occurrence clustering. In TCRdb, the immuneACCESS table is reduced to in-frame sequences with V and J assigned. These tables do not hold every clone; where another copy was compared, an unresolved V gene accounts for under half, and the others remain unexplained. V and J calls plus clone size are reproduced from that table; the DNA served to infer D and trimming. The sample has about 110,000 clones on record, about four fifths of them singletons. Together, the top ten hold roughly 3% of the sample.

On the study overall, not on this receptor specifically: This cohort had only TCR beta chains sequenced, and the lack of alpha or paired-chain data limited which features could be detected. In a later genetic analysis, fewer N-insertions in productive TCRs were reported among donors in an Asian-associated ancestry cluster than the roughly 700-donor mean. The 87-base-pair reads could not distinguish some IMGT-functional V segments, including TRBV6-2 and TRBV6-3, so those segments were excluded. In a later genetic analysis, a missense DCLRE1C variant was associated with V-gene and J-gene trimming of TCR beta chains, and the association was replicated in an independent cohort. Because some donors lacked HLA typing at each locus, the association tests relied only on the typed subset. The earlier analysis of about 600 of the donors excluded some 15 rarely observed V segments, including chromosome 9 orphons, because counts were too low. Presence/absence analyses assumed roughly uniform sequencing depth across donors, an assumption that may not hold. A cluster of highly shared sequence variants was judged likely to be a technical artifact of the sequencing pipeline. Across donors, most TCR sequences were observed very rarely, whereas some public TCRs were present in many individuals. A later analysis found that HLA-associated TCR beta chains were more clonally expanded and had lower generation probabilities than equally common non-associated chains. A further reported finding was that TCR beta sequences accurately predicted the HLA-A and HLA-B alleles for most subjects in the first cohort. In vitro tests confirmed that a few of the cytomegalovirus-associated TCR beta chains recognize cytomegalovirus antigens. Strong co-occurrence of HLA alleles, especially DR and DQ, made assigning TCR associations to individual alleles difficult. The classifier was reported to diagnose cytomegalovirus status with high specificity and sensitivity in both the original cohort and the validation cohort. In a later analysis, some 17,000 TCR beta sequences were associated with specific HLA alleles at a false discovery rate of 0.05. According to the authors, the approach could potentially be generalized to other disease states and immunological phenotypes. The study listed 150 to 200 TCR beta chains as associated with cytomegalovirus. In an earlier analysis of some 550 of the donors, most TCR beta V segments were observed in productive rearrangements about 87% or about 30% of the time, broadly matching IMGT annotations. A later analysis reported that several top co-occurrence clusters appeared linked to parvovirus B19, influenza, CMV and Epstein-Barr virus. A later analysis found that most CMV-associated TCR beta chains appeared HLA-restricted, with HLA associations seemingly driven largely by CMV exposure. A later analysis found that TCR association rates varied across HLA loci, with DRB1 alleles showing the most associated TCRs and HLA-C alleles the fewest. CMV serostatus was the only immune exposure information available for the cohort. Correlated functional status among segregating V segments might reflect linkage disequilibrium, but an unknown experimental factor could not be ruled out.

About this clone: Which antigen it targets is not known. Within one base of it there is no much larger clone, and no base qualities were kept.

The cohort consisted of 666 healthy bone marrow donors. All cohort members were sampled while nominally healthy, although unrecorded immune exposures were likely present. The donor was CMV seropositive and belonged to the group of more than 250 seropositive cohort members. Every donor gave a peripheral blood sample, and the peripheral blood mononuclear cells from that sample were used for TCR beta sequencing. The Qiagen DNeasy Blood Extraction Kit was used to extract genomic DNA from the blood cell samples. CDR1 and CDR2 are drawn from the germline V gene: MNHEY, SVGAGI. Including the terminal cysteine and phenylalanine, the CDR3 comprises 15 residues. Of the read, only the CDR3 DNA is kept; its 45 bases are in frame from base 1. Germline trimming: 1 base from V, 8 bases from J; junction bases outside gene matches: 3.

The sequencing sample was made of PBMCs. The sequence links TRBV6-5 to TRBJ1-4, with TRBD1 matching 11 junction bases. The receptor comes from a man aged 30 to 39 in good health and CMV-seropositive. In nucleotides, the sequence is TGTGCCAGCAGTTACTTCCGGACAGGGGGCGAAAAACTGTTTTTT. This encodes CASSYFRTGGEKLFF.